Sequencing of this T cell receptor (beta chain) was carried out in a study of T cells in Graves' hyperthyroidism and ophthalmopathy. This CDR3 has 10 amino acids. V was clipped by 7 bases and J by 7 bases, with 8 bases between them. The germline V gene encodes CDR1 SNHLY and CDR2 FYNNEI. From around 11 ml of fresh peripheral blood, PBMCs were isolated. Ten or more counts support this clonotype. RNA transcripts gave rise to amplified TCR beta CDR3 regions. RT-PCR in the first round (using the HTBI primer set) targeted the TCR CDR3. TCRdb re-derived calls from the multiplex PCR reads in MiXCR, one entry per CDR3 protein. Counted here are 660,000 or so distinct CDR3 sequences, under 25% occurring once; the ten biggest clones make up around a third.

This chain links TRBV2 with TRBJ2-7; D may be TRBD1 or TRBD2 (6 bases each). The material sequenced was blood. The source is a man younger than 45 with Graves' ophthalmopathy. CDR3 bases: TGTGCCAGCAAGGGGGGTGAGCAGTACTTC. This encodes CASKGGEQYF.